This T cell receptor beta chain originates from a study of beta chain features in type 1 diabetes. The study's findings and limits: People with Type 1 diabetes carried modestly yet significantly shorter TCRB CDR3s in all four CD4+ subsets.

Every bit of the isolated RNA underwent reverse transcription, so sequencing read expressed TCRB transcripts. Sequencing used immunoSEQ multiplex PCR; TCRdb keeps in-frame clones, though not all of them. The profile shows more than 95,000 clones, around 15% of them singletons. One heparinised draw, averaging around 120 mL, was taken per donor. The V gene lost 0 bases and the J gene lost 4 bases, with 6 bases spanning the gap. Germline V lookup: CDR1 GTSNPN, CDR2 SVGIG (reference sequence). The CDR3 runs to 12 residues. About this clone itself: Its antigen remains unknown.

The specimen was central memory CD4+ T cells from blood. V usage is TRBV30 and J usage is TRBJ1-2, with D unresolved. The sequence came from a young man with type 1 diabetes. The CDR3 sequence is CAWSVGLYGYTF. DNA of the CDR3: TGTGCCTGGAGTGTAGGGCTCTATGGCTACACCTTC.